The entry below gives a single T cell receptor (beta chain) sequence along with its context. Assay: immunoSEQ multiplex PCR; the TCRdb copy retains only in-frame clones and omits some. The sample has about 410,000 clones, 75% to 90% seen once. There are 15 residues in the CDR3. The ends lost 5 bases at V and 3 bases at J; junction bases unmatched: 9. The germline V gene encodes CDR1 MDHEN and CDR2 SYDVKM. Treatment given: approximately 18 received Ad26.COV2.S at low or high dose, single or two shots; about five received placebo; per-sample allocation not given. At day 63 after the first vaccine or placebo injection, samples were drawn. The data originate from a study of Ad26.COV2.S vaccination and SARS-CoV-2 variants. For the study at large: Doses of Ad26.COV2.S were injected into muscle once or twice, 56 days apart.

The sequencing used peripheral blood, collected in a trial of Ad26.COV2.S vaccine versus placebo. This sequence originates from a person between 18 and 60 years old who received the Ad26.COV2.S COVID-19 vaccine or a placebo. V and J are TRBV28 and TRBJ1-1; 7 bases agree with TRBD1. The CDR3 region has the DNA TGTGCCAGCAGTCCCCACAGGGGAGGCGACACTGAAGCTTTCTTT. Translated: CASSPHRGGDTEAFF.